This TCR beta chain was recorded in a study of response to subunit inactivated influenza vaccine (dated by TCRdb to 2017 to 2018). General notes on the study: To follow how T cells responded to a trivalent subunit inactivated influenza vaccine, the researchers relied on deep quantitative profiling of the T cell receptor repertoire.

Trimming removed 6 bases from V and 1 base from J; the gene matches leave 7 bases unexplained. CDR1 MNHEY and CDR2 SMNVEV were looked up in the germline V gene (reference sequence). From cysteine to phenylalanine, the CDR3 is 15 amino acids long. Only the CDR3 region is kept as DNA, spanning 45 bases read in frame from base 1. With regard to this clonotype: The antigen this receptor binds is unknown. No much larger clone is present one base from it, and per-base qualities are unavailable.

The paper as a whole reports these results and caveats: The authors proposed that each seasonal influenza vaccination may bring in only a limited number of new T cells.

Library preparation employed RT-PCR. The sequencing machine was an Illumina HiSeq 2500. The public reads were reanalyzed by TCRdb: fastp trimming at Q25, MiXCR alignment, in-frame beta chains only. Entries are consolidated by CDR3 protein sequence, retaining the most common genes and DNA. This sample holds about half a million distinct CDR3 sequences; over 25% were observed only once. The ten top clones hold 1.5% to 2% of the sample. This sequence originates from a man in his fifties or sixties who received an inactivated influenza vaccine. Donor details come from another sample of the same person, matched by shared clones. The rearranged segments are TRBV27 and TRBJ2-3; 7 middle bases align to TRBD1. This material consisted of CD4+ T cells sorted from PBMCs, taken 5 days after vaccination. CDR3 loop: CASSFADRGTDTQYF. In nucleotides, the sequence is TGTGCCAGCAGCTTCGCCGACAGGGGCACAGATACGCAGTATTTT.